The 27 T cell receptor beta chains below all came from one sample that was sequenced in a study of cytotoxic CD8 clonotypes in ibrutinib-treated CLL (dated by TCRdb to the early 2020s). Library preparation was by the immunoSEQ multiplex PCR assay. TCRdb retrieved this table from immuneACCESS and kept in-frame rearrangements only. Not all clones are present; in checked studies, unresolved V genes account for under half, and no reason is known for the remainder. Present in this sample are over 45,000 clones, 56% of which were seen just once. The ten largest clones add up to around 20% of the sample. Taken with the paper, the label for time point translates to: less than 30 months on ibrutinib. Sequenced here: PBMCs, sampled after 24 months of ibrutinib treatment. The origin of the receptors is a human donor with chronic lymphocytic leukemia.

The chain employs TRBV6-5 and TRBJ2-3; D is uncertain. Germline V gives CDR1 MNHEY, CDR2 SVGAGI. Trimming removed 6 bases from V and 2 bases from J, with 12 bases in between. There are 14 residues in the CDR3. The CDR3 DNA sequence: TGTGCCAGCAGACCGGGCCGCCACACAGATACGCAGTATTTT. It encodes CASRPGRHTDTQYF.

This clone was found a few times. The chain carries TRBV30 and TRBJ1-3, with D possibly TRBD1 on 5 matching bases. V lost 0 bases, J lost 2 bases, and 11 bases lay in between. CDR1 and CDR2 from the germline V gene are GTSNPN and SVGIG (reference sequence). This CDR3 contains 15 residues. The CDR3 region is CAWSVRGGTGNTIYF. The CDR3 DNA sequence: TGTGCCTGGAGTGTACGGGGCGGAACTGGAAACACCATATATTTT.

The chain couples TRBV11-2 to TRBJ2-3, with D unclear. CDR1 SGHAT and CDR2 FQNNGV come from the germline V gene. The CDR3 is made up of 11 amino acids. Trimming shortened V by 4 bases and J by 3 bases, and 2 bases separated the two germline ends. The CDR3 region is CASSSTDTQYF. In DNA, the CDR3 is TGTGCCAGCAGCTCGACAGATACGCAGTATTTT.

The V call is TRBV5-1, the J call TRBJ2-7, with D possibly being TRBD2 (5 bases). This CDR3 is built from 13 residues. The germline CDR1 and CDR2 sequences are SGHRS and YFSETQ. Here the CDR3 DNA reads TGTGCCAGCAGCTTGACCGGGGTAAACGAGCAGTACGTC. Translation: CASSLTGVNEQYV.

CDR3 amino acids: CASSQRVQRTTGELFF. In nucleotides, the CDR3 is TGTGCCAGCAGCCAGCGAGTCCAGCGGACCACCGGGGAGCTGTTTTTT. J is TRBJ2-2 and V is TRBV9; the D gene is possibly TRBD2 (5 bases). The CDR3 sequence is 16 residues long. The germline gives CDR1 SGDLS, CDR2 YYNGEE. The ends were cut back, 4 bases at V and 4 bases at J, with 17 bases in the middle.

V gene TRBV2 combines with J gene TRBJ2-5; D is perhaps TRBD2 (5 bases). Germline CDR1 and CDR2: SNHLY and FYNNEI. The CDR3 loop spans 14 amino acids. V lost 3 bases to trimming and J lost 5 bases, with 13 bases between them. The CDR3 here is CASSEDGNPETQYF. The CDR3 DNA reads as TGTGCCAGCAGTGAGGACGGGAACCCGGAGACCCAGTACTTC.

Written as DNA, the CDR3 is TGTGCCAGCAGATCAAACGCGAACACCGGGGAGCTGTTTTTT. Protein: CASRSNANTGELFF. This sequence joins TRBV6-6 and TRBJ2-2; D is ambiguous. Germline V lookup: CDR1 MNHNY, CDR2 SVGAGI (reference sequence). The V end lost 6 bases, the J end lost 0 bases, and 8 bases lay between the germline ends. The CDR3 length is 14 residues.

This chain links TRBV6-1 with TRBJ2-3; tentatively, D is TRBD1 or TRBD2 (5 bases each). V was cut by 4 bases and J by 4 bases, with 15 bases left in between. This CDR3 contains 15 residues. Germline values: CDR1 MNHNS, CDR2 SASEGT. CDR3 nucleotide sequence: TGTGCCAGCAGTGGATTTGGGGGAAAGGCAGATACGCAGTATTTT. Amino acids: CASSGFGGKADTQYF.

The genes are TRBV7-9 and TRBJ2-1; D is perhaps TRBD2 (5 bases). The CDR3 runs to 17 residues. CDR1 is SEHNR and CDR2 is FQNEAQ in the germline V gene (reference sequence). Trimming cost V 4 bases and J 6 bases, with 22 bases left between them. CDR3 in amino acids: CASSSISEGKGRNEQFF. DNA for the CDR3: TGTGCCAGCAGCTCCATATCAGAGGGTAAGGGCCGCAATGAGCAGTTCTTC.

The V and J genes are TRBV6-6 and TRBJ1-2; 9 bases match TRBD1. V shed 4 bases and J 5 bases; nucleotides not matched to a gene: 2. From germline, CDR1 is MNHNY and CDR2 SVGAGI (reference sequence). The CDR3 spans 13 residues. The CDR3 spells CASSLQGAYGYTF. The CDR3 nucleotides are TGTGCCAGCAGTTTACAGGGGGCGTATGGCTACACCTTC.

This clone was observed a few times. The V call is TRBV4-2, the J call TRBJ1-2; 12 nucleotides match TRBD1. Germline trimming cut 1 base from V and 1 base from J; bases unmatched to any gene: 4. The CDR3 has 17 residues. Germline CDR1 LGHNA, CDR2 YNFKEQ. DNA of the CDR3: TGTGCCAGCAGCCAAGTAGGGACAGGGGGCAATAACTATGGCTACACCTTC. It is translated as CASSQVGTGGNNYGYTF.

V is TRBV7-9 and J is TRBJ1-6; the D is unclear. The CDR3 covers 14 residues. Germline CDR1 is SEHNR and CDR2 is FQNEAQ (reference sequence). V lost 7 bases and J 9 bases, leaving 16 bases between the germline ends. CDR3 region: CASTHFGNLSPLHF. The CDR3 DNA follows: TGTGCCAGCACCCACTTTGGCAATCTTTCACCCCTCCACTTT.

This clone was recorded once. DNA of the CDR3: TGTGCCAGCAGCTTACTGGTACGGGGCCCATACAATGAGCAGTTCTTC. Translated: CASSLLVRGPYNEQFF. The chain has TRBV7-7 and TRBJ2-1, with D perhaps TRBD1 or TRBD2 (5 bases each). CDR3 length: 16 residues. Germline V gene lookup returns CDR1 SSHAT and CDR2 FNYEAQ (reference sequence). Trimming pared 2 bases from V and 4 bases from J, leaving 15 bases between.

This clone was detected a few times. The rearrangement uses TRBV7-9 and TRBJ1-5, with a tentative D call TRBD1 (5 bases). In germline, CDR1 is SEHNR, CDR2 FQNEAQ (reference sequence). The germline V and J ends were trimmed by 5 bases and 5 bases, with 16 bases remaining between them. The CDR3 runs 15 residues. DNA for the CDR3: TGTGCCAGCAGCCGCAGGTGGTGGGGGTATCAGCCCCAGCATTTT. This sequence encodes CASSRRWWGYQPQHF.

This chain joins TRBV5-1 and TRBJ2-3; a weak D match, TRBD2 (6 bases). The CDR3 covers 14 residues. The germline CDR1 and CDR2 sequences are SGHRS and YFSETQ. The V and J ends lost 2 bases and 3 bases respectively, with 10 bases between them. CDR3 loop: CASSFRRETDTQYF. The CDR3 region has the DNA TGCGCCAGCAGCTTTAGGAGGGAGACAGATACGCAGTATTTT.

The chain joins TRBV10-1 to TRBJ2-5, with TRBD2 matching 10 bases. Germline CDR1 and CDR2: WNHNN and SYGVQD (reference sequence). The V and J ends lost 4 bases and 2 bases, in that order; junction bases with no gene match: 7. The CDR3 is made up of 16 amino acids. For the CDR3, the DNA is TGCGCCAGCAGTGCTCCGGGACTAGCGAGTCAAGAGACCCAGTACTTC. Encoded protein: CASSAPGLASQETQYF.

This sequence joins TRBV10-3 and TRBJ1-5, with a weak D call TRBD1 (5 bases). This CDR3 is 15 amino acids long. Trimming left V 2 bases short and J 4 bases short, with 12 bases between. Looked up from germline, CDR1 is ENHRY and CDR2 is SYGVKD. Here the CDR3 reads CAISETGLGNQPQHF. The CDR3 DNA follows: TGTGCCATCAGTGAGACGGGACTGGGTAATCAGCCCCAGCATTTT.

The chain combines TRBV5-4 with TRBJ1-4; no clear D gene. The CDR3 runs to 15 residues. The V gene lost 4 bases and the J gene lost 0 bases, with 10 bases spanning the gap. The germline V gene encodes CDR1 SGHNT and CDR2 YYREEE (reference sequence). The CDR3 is CASSDRLTTNEKLFF. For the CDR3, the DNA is TGTGCCAGCAGCGATCGACTTACAACTAATGAAAAACTGTTTTTT.

The CDR3, as DNA: TGCGCCCCTCTCGGCCCAGGAACCCAGCCCCAGCATTTT. Residues: CAPLGPGTQPQHF. The chain uses TRBV10-1 and TRBJ1-5; D is ambiguous. Trimming removed 11 bases from V and 7 bases from J, with 18 bases in between. CDR3 length equals 13 residues. In germline, CDR1 is WNHNN, CDR2 SYGVQD (reference sequence).

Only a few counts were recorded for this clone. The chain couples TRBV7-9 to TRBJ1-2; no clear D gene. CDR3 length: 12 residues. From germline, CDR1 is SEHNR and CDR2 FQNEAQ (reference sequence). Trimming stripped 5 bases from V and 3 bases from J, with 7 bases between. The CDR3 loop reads CASSPTDYGYTF. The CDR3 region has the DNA TGTGCCAGCAGCCCTACAGACTATGGCTACACCTTC.

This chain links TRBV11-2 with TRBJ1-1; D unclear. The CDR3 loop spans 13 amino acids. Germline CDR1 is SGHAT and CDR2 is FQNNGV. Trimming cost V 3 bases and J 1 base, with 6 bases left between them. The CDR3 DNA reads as TGTGCCAGCAGCTTTAGGAGGAACACTGAAGCTTTCTTT. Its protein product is CASSFRRNTEAFF.

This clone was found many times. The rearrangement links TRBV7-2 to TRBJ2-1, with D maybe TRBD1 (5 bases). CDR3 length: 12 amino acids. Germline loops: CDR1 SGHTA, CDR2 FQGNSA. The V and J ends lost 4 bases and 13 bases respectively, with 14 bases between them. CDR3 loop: CASSSRQSDQFF. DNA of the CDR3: TGTGCCAGCAGCTCGCGACAGTCCGATCAGTTCTTC.

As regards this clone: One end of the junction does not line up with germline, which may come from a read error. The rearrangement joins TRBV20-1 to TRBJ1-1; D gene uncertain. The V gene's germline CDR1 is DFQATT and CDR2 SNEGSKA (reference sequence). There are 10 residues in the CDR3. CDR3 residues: CSASNTETFF. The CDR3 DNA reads TGCAGTGCTTCGAACACTGAAACTTTCTTT.

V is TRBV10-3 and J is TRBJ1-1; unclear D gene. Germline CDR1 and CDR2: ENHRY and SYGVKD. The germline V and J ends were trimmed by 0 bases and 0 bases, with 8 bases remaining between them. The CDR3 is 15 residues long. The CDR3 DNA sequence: TGTGCCATCAGTGAGTCATACGGGATGAACACTGAAGCTTTCTTT. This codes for CAISESYGMNTEAFF.

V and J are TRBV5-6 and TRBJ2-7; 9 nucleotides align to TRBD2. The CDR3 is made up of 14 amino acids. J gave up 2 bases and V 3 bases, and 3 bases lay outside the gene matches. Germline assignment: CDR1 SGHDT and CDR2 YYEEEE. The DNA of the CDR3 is TGTGCCAGCAGCTGGACTAGCGCGCCCTACGAGCAGTACTTC. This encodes CASSWTSAPYEQYF.

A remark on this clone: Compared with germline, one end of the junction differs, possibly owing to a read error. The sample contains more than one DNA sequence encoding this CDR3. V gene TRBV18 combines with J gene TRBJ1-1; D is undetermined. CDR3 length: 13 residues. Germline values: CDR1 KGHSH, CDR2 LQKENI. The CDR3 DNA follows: TGTGCTAGCTCACCACAACGCACCGCTGAAGCTTTCTTT. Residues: CASSPQRTAEAFF.

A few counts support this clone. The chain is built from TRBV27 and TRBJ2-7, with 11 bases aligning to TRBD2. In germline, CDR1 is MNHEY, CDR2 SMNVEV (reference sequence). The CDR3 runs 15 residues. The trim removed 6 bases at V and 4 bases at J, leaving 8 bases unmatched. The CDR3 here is CASSLTGTSGYEQYF. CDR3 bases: TGTGCCAGCAGCTTGACCGGGACTAGCGGTTACGAGCAGTACTTC.